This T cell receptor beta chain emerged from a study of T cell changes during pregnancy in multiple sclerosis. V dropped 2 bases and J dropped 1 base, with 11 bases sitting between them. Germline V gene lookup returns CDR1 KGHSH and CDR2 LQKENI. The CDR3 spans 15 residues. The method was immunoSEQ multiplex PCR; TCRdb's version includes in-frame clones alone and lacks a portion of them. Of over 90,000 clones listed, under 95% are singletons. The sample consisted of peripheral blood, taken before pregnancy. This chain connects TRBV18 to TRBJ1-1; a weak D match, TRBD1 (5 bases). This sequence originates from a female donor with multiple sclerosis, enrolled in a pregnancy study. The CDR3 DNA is TGTGCCAGCTCACCAGGATTGACAGAGAACACTGAAGCTTTCTTT. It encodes CASSPGLTENTEAFF.